This T cell receptor beta chain was identified during a study of CD8 T cells in ankylosing spondylitis. V was pared by 5 bases and J by 1 base, with 8 bases between. Germline-derived CDR1 and CDR2 are DFQATT and SNEGSKA (reference sequence). This CDR3 spans 12 amino acids. For TCR beta, libraries came from quantitative 5'-RACE with molecular barcodes. TCRdb reanalysed the 5' RACE reads using MiXCR and keeps one entry per CDR3 protein. The sample comprises 290,000 or so distinct CDR3 sequences, less than 25% of which are singletons, and 3.5% to 4.5% rests with the top ten. As regards this clonotype: Its target is not known.

General study findings and limits: Disease-linked clones bore a CD8+ phenotype and were relatively rare in peripheral blood.

The sample taken for sequencing was blood, either unsorted or a sorted T cell fraction (not recorded which). The chain is built from TRBV20-1 and TRBJ1-2; D is ambiguous. This TCR derives from a female donor with ankylosing spondylitis or in good health (not recorded which). The CDR3 loop reads CSASTVNYGYTF. CDR3 coding DNA: TGCAGTGCTTCGACGGTTAACTATGGCTACACCTTC.